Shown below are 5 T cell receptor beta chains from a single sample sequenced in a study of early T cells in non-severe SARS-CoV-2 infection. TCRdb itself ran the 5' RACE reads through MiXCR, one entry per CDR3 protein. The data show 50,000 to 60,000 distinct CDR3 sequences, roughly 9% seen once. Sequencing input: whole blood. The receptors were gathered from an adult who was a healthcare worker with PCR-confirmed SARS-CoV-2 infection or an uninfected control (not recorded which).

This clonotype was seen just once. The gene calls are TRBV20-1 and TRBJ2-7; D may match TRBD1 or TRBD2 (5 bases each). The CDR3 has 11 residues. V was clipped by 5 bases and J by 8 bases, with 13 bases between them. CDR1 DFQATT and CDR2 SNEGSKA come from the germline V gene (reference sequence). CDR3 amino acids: CSAPKRGQQYF. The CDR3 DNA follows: TGCAGTGCTCCCAAACGGGGCCAGCAGTACTTC.

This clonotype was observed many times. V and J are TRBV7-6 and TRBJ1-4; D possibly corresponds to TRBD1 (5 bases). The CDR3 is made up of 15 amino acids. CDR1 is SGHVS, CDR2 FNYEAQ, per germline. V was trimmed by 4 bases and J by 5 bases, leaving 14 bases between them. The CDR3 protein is CASSSEPGRNEKLFF. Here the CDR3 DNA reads TGTGCCAGCAGCTCAGAACCAGGGAGGAATGAAAAACTGTTTTTT.

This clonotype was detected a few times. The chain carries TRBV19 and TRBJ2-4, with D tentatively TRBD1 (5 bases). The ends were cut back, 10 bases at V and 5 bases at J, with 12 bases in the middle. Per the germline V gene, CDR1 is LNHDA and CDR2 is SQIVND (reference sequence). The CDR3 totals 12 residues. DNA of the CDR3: TGTGCCACCCAGGGTGTCCAAAACATTCAGTACTTC. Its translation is CATQGVQNIQYF.

The CDR3 nucleotides are TGCGCCAGCAGCTTGCCCGCCTACGAGCAGTACTTC. It specifies CASSLPAYEQYF. J is TRBJ2-7 and V is TRBV5-1; D unresolved. V dropped 1 base and J dropped 2 bases, with 4 bases sitting between them. From germline, CDR1 is SGHRS and CDR2 YFSETQ. The CDR3 runs to 12 residues.

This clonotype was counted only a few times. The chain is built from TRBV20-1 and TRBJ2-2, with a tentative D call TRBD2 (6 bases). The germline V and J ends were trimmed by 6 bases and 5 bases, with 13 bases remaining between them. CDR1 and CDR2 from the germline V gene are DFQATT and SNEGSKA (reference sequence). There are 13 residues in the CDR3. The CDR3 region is CSATQRGTGELFF. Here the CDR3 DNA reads TGCAGTGCGACCCAACGGGGGACCGGGGAGCTGTTTTTT.